This T cell receptor beta chain was obtained from a study of cytotoxic CD8 clonotypes in ibrutinib-treated CLL. Study background: Response samples were drawn at a median of around 12 months of treatment, range 6 to 36. Broader study findings: Contraction or stability on treatment was seen for public clonotypes, which were uncommon. Clonality climbed at ibrutinib response, then dropped toward baseline at progression. Exceeding age-matched healthy donors, baseline clonality also tracked the counts of circulating CD8+ T cells.

Trimming pared 0 bases from V and 7 bases from J, leaving 14 bases between. Germline CDR1 and CDR2: LGHNA and YNFKEQ. The CDR3 extends over 15 amino acids. Libraries were prepared by immunoSEQ multiplex PCR; TCRdb keeps only in-frame clonotypes and omits some of them. The sample lists 130,000 to 150,000 clones; approximately 90% were seen once. Concerning this clone itself: Its target is not known.

The rearrangement uses TRBV4-2 and TRBJ2-3; tentative D call: TRBD2 (6 bases). Here the sequenced sample was PBMCs, taken after 12 months of ibrutinib treatment. The sequence derives from a human donor with chronic lymphocytic leukemia. CDR3 amino acids: CASSQEDGGRNTQYF. The DNA for the CDR3 is TGTGCCAGCAGCCAAGAGGACGGGGGAAGGAATACGCAGTATTTT.